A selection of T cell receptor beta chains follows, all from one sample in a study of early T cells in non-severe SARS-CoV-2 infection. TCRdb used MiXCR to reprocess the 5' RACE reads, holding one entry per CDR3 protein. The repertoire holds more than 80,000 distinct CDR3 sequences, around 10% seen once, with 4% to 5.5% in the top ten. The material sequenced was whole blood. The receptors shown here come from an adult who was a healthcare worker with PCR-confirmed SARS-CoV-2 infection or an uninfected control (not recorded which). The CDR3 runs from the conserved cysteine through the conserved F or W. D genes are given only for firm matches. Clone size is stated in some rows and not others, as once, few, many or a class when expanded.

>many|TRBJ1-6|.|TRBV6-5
CASSYSKRQLNSPLHF
TGTGCCAGCAGTTACTCGAAGAGACAGCTTAATTCACCCCTCCACTTT
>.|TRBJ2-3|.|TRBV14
CASSPPWTRDTQYF
TGTGCCAGCAGCCCCCCCTGGACGAGAGATACGCAGTATTTT
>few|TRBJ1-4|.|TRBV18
CASSPQQGASEKLFF
TGTGCCAGCTCACCACAACAGGGCGCTAGTGAAAAACTGTTTTTT
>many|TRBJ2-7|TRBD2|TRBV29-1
CSVDGGMHEQYF
TGCAGCGTTGACGGGGGGATGCACGAGCAGTACTTC
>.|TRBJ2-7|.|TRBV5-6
CASSLGQGGGEQYF
TGTGCCAGCAGCTTGGGGCAGGGAGGAGGAGAGCAGTACTTC
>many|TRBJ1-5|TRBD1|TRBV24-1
CATSDTDRGQPQHF
TGTGCCACCAGTGATACGGACAGGGGTCAGCCCCAGCATTTT
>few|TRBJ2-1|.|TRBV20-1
CSAVRVNNNEQFF
TGCAGTGCTGTGCGGGTAAACAACAATGAGCAGTTCTTC
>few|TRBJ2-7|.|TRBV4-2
CASSPQEGPTYEQYF
TGTGCCAGCAGCCCGCAGGAGGGACCAACCTACGAGCAGTACTTC
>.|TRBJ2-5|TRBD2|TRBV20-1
CSARPRTSQETQYF
TGCAGTGCTAGACCTAGGACTAGCCAAGAGACCCAGTACTTC
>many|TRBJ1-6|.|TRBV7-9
CASSTEGGAGSPLHF
TGTGCCAGCAGCACCGAGGGCGGGGCCGGTTCACCCCTCCACTTT
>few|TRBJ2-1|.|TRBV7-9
CASSLTPYGQNEQFF
TGTGCCAGCAGCTTAACCCCATACGGACAGAATGAGCAGTTCTTC
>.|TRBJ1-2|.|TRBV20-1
CSAIARAGGYTF
TGCAGTGCTATCGCCCGGGCGGGAGGCTACACCTTC
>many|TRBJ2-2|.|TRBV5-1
CASSLGDHGELFF
TGCGCCAGCAGCTTGGGAGATCACGGGGAGCTGTTTTTT
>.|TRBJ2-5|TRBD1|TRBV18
CASSEDRDRQETQYF
TGTGCCAGCTCGGAGGACAGGGATAGGCAAGAGACCCAGTACTTC
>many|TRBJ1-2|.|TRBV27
CASSLSRFAGGYTF
TGTGCCAGCAGTTTATCCCGTTTTGCCGGGGGCTACACCTTC
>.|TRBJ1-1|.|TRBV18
CASSPRRGVDTEAFF
TGTGCCAGCTCACCACGGCGGGGAGTGGACACTGAAGCTTTCTTT
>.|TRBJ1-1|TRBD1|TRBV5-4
CASSRGTGAFF
TGTGCCAGCAGCCGAGGGACAGGGGCTTTCTTT
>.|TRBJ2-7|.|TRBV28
CASSSGTAWEQYF
TGTGCCAGCAGTTCCGGGACCGCTTGGGAGCAGTACTTC
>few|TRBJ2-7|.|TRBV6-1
CASSEALPYEQYF
TGTGCCAGCAGTGAAGCGCTACCCTACGAGCAGTACTTC
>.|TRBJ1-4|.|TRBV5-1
CASSLDPWGPPDTTNEKLFF
TGCGCCAGCAGCTTGGATCCTTGGGGGCCCCCTGACACAACTAATGAAAAACTGTTTTTT
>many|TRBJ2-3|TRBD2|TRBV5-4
CASRTSGPSTDTQYF
TGTGCCAGCAGGACTAGCGGCCCTAGCACAGATACGCAGTATTTT
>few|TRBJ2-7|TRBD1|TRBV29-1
CSVALTGGLYEQYF
TGCAGCGTCGCCCTGACAGGGGGCCTTTACGAGCAGTACTTC
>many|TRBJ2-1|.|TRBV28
CASSLKSGEQFF
TGTGCCAGCAGTTTAAAATCCGGGGAGCAGTTCTTC
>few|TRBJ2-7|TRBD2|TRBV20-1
CSVPSSGAPLSYEQYF
TGCAGTGTTCCTTCTAGCGGAGCCCCCCTCTCCTACGAGCAGTACTTC
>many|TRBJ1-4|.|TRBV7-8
CASSPLQLNEKLFF
TGTGCCAGCAGCCCTCTACAGCTAAATGAAAAACTGTTTTTT
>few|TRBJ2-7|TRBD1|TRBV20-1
CSAKPGGSYEQYF
TGCAGTGCTAAACCAGGGGGCTCCTACGAGCAGTACTTC
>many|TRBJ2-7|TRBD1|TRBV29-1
CSVQGQAYEQYF
TGCAGCGTACAGGGGCAAGCCTACGAGCAGTACTTC
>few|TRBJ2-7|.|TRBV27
CASSEQGPIREQYF
TGTGCCAGCAGCGAACAGGGACCCATAAGGGAGCAGTACTTC
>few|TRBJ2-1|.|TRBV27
CASRRADNEQFF
TGTGCCAGCAGGAGGGCAGATAATGAGCAGTTCTTC
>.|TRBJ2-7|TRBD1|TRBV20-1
CSAAGTAKLYEQYF
TGCAGTGCCGCCGGGACAGCGAAGCTCTACGAGCAGTACTTC
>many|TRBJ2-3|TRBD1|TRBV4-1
CASSHRDRDSDTQYF
TGCGCCAGCAGCCACCGGGACAGGGACTCAGATACGCAGTATTTT
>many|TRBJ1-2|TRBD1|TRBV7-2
CASSLAGQGSVYGYTF
TGTGCCAGCAGCTTAGCCGGACAGGGAAGTGTCTATGGCTACACCTTC
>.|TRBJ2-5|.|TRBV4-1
CASSQDSAVETQYF
TGCGCCAGCAGCCAAGATAGTGCGGTCGAGACCCAGTACTTC
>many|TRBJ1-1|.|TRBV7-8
CASSFVGDTEAFF
TGTGCCAGCAGCTTCGTAGGGGACACTGAAGCTTTCTTT
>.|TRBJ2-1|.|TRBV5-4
CASSRRDRPSSYNEQFF
TGTGCCAGCAGCCGGAGAGACAGGCCGAGCTCCTACAATGAGCAGTTCTTC
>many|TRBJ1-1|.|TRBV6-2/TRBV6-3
CAGKQGVGTEAFF
TGTGCCGGCAAACAGGGCGTGGGCACTGAAGCTTTCTTT
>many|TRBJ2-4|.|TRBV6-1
CASSEALYTNIQYF
TGTGCCAGCAGTGAAGCGCTTTATACGAACATTCAGTACTTC
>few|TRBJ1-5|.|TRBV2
CASSESRNQPQHF
TGTGCCAGCAGTGAAAGCAGAAATCAGCCCCAGCATTTT
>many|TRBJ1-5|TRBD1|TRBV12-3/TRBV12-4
CASSIGQDRQPQHF
TGTGCCAGCAGCATTGGACAGGACAGGCAGCCCCAGCATTTT
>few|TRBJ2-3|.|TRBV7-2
CASSLSGLYTDTQYF
TGTGCCAGCAGCTTATCGGGGCTATACACAGATACGCAGTATTTT
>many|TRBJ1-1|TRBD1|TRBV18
CASSPGTGGLEAEAFF
TGTGCCAGCTCACCTGGGACAGGGGGCTTGGAGGCTGAAGCTTTCTTT
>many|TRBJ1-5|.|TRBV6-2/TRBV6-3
CASSYGSGNQPQHF
TGTGCCAGCAGTTACGGATCAGGGAATCAGCCCCAGCATTTT
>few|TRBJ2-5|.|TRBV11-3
CASSLNHKETQYF
TGTGCCAGCAGCTTAAACCACAAAGAGACCCAGTACTTC
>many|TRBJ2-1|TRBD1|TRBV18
CASSPIGQGARYNEQFF
TGTGCCAGCTCACCAATTGGACAGGGTGCCCGATACAATGAGCAGTTCTTC
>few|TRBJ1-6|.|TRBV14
CASSQPPETLHF
TGTGCCAGCAGCCAGCCCCCCGAGACCCTCCACTTT
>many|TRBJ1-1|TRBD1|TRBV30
CASFRGGLNTEAFF
TGTGCCTCCTTCCGAGGGGGCTTGAACACTGAAGCTTTCTTT
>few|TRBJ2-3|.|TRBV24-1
CATSDASTDTQYF
TGTGCCACCAGTGATGCCAGCACAGATACGCAGTATTTT
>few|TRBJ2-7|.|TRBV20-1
CSARNPQGSYEQYF
TGCAGTGCTAGAAACCCGCAGGGCTCCTACGAGCAGTACTTC
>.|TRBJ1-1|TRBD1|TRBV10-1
CASSRHWTRGQVNTEAFF
TGCGCCAGCAGCAGACATTGGACCAGAGGACAGGTCAACACTGAAGCTTTCTTT
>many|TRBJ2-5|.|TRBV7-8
CASSLRGPETQYF
TGTGCCAGCAGCTTGCGGGGCCCAGAGACCCAGTACTTC
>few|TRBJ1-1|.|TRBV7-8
CASSLVATSGLNTEAFF
TGTGCCAGCAGCTTAGTAGCCACCAGCGGTCTGAACACTGAAGCTTTCTTT
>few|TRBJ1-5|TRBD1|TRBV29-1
CSVGTGVQPQHF
TGCAGCGTCGGAACAGGGGTTCAGCCCCAGCATTTT
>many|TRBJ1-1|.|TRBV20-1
CSALNGVNTEAFF
TGCAGTGCTCTGAACGGGGTCAACACTGAAGCTTTCTTT
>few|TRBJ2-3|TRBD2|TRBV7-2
CASSANLLAGLGPGDTQYF
TGTGCCAGCAGTGCGAATCTCCTAGCGGGATTGGGCCCGGGGGATACGCAGTATTTT
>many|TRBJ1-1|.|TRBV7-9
CASSSPRLLRDTEAFF
TGTGCCAGCAGCTCCCCCCGACTGCTGCGGGACACTGAAGCTTTCTTT